These T cell receptor beta chains were read from a single sample in a study of T-cell reconstitution after alpha-beta-depleted transplantation in children. TCRdb re-derived calls from the PCR reads in MiXCR, one entry per CDR3 protein. This sample has a few hundred thousand distinct CDR3 sequences, with around 21% found just once. The material was PBMCs from the stem cell graft donor, obtained from the stem cell graft. All receptors come from a human donor who donated a stem cell graft to a child with acute myeloid leukemia. CDR3s include the opening cysteine and the closing phenylalanine or tryptophan. A D gene is named only where the DNA matches it firmly.

d_call | j_call | v_call | cdr3_aa
- | TRBJ1-1 | TRBV12-3/TRBV12-4 | CASSLRDIGTEAFF
TRBD2 | TRBJ2-7 | TRBV3-1 | CASSQVPAGAIEQYF
TRBD2 | TRBJ2-4 | TRBV4-1 | CASSLAGGGDIQYF
- | TRBJ2-3 | TRBV20-1 | CSSFAVGTDTQYF
TRBD1 | TRBJ2-7 | TRBV12-3/TRBV12-4 | CASLGLKGTGPYEQYF
- | TRBJ1-1 | TRBV29-1 | CSVGPGQDIEAFF
- | TRBJ2-7 | TRBV12-3/TRBV12-4 | CASGPTGSSYEQYF
- | TRBJ1-1 | TRBV3-1 | CASSQVGETEAFF
- | TRBJ2-1 | TRBV15 | CATSRTGEVDNEQFF
- | TRBJ1-5 | TRBV7-6 | CASSLTEDQPQHF
TRBD2 | TRBJ2-1 | TRBV9 | CASKAGTSGTEQFF
TRBD1 | TRBJ2-2 | TRBV28 | CASSLTDRATGELFF
- | TRBJ2-1 | TRBV29-1 | CGVWSNNEQFF
- | TRBJ2-5 | TRBV20-1 | CSAREALQETQYF
TRBD2 | TRBJ2-5 | TRBV2 | CASSDSLAGAAYQETQYF
- | TRBJ1-5 | TRBV20-1 | CSKGLGNQPQHF
- | TRBJ2-7 | TRBV6-1 | CASSKTQITYEQYF
TRBD1 | TRBJ1-2 | TRBV10-3 | CAISETGDVDGYTF
- | TRBJ2-7 | TRBV5-1 | CASSSRTEVSSYEQYF
TRBD2 | TRBJ2-7 | TRBV7-3 | CASSLIAGEGSEQYF
TRBD1 | TRBJ2-5 | TRBV7-6 | CASSSLPDREETQYF